Listed here are 17 T cell receptor beta chains from one sample, sequenced in a study of blood T cell repertoires in COVID-19. Repertoires were generated with immunoSEQ multiplex PCR, while TCRdb's copy carries only in-frame clones and drops some. The sample has fewer than 300,000 clones; about nine tenths are singletons. Material: peripheral blood. The source of these receptors is a woman aged 25 to 39 with COVID-19, enrolled during active disease.

CDR3 nucleotides: TGTGCCAGCCGAGGGCCGGCTTTCCCTGGAAACACCATATATTTT. It is translated as CASRGPAFPGNTIYF. The V and J genes are TRBV11-2 and TRBJ1-3; no firm D call. The length of the CDR3 is 15 residues. Germline lookup yields CDR1 SGHAT and CDR2 FQNNGV. V lost 8 bases and J 2 bases, leaving 16 bases between the germline ends.

This chain uses TRBV3-1 (or the pseudogene TRBV3-2) with TRBJ2-5, with 10 positions matching TRBD2. With 0 bases clipped from V and 3 bases from J, the junction kept 7 bases outside the gene matches. In germline, CDR1 is LGHDT, CDR2 YNNKEL (reference sequence). This CDR3 comprises 17 residues. This chain's CDR3 is CASSQDLAGVREETQYF. CDR3 bases: TGTGCCAGCAGCCAAGACCTAGCGGGAGTAAGGGAAGAGACCCAGTACTTC.

The chain employs TRBV15 and TRBJ2-1; D remains unclear. This CDR3 region has 15 residues. Trimming stripped 6 bases from V and 0 bases from J, with 12 bases between. The germline V gene has CDR1 LNHNV and CDR2 YYDKDF (reference sequence). CDR3 bases: TGTGCCACCAGGTCAGCGTTCGGCTCCTACAATGAGCAGTTCTTC. Translating gives CATRSAFGSYNEQFF.

This chain uses TRBV6-5 with TRBJ1-6; 7 bases map to TRBD1. The CDR3 loop spans 13 amino acids. Germline V gives CDR1 MNHEY, CDR2 SVGAGI. The trim removed 5 bases at V and 10 bases at J, leaving 5 bases unmatched. The CDR3, as DNA: TGTGCCAGCAGTCCGGGACAGCAATCACCCCTCCACTTT. It encodes CASSPGQQSPLHF.

The chain uses TRBV9 and TRBJ2-3; 14 bases are a match to TRBD2. This CDR3 region has 18 residues. V was pared by 2 bases and J by 0 bases, with 5 bases of the junction left unmatched. Germline V gives CDR1 SGDLS, CDR2 YYNGEE. DNA of the CDR3: TGTGCCAGCAGCGTTGGACTAGCGGGAGGCTCTAGCACAGATACGCAGTATTTT. The encoded protein is CASSVGLAGGSSTDTQYF.

This rearrangement joins TRBV27 to TRBJ1-6; D is unclear. V was pared by 2 bases and J by 8 bases, with 7 bases between. Germline V gene lookup returns CDR1 MNHEY and CDR2 SMNVEV (reference sequence). This CDR3 is 13 amino acids long. The DNA of the CDR3 is TGTGCCAGCAGTTTACGGGTCGATTCACCCCTCCACTTT. This sequence encodes CASSLRVDSPLHF.

V gene TRBV4-1 combines with J gene TRBJ2-1; 8 bases map to TRBD2. This CDR3 contains 17 residues. Germline V lookup: CDR1 MGHRA, CDR2 YSYEKL. The junction had 10 bases not matched to a gene; V was cut back by 1 base and J by 5 bases. The CDR3 DNA reads TGCGCCAGCAGCCAAGGGGGAACGGGAGGGCCTCACAATGAGCAGTTCTTC. It yields the protein CASSQGGTGGPHNEQFF.

The V and J genes are TRBV5-6 and TRBJ2-3, with 10 nucleotides matching TRBD2. This CDR3 comprises 13 residues. The trim removed 0 bases at V and 11 bases at J, leaving 3 bases unmatched. Germline assignment: CDR1 SGHDT and CDR2 YYEEEE. The CDR3 DNA reads TGTGCCAGCAGCTTGGACCTAGCGGGAGTGCAGTATTTT. Translating gives CASSLDLAGVQYF.

This clone was seen only once. The chain links TRBV10-2 to TRBJ2-1; 11 positions match TRBD1. This CDR3 is built from 14 residues. Germline V gene sequence: CDR1 WSHSY, CDR2 SAAADI. Trimming took 6 bases from V and 8 from J; bases not matched to a gene: 6. CDR3 residues: CASRPGQGVHEQFF. CDR3 sequence (DNA): TGCGCCAGCAGGCCGGGACAGGGGGTTCATGAGCAGTTCTTC.

The rearrangement uses TRBV7-6 and TRBJ1-6, with D uncertain. With 5 bases removed from V and 5 bases from J, the gap between germline ends came to 16 bases. This CDR3 region has 16 residues. The germline CDR1 and CDR2 sequences are SGHVS and FNYEAQ. DNA of the CDR3: TGTGCCAGCAGCCCCTCCCAAGGGCGGGATAATTCACCCCTCCACTTT. It encodes CASSPSQGRDNSPLHF.

This chain joins TRBV28 and TRBJ1-2; 8 positions agree with TRBD1. The CDR3 runs 14 residues. The ends lost 2 bases at V and 4 bases at J; junction bases unmatched: 3. The germline V gene encodes CDR1 MDHEN and CDR2 SYDVKM. The CDR3 nucleotides read TGTGCCAGCAGTTTAGGAACAGGGGGCTATGGCTACACCTTC. Translating it yields CASSLGTGGYGYTF.

V usage is TRBV24-1 and J usage is TRBJ2-3; D is unclear. V gave up 0 bases and J gave up 7 bases, with 7 bases separating them. This CDR3 has 13 residues. In germline, CDR1 is KGHDR, CDR2 SFDVKD. CDR3 sequence (DNA): TGTGCCACCAGTGATTTGCGAGGAAATACGCAGTATTTT. It encodes CATSDLRGNTQYF.

This clone was picked up one time. The rearrangement uses TRBV2 and TRBJ2-1; D might be TRBD2 (7 bases). CDR1 is SNHLY and CDR2 is FYNNEI in the germline V gene. V lost 6 bases and J lost 0, with 12 bases in between. The CDR3 has 15 residues. This chain's CDR3 is CASRGGQFSYNEQFF. The CDR3 nucleotides are TGTGCCAGCAGGGGGGGGCAGTTCTCCTACAATGAGCAGTTCTTC.

The chain employs TRBV7-2 and TRBJ2-3, with a weak D call TRBD2 (5 bases). Trimming left V 4 bases short and J 2 bases short, with 13 bases between. The length of the CDR3 is 15 residues. Germline V gene sequence: CDR1 SGHTA, CDR2 FQGNSA. CDR3 sequence (DNA): TGTGCCAGCAGCTGGTCTAGCAAACTCACAGATACGCAGTATTTT. Amino acids: CASSWSSKLTDTQYF.

This chain links TRBV30 with TRBJ1-2; D might be TRBD1 (5 bases). V shed 4 bases and J shed 4 bases, with 7 bases lying between them. This CDR3 comprises 11 residues. Germline CDR1 reads GTSNPN; CDR2 reads SVGIG (reference sequence). The CDR3 protein is CAWKGVYGYTF. In DNA, the CDR3 is TGTGCCTGGAAAGGGGTCTATGGCTACACCTTC. Supplemented by reference TRBV30 and TRBJ1-2, the full variable domain reads SQTIHQWPATLVQPVGSPLSLECTVEGTSNPNLYWYRQAAGRGLQLLFYSVGIGQISSEVPQNLSASRPQDRQFILSSKKLLLSDSGFYLCAWKGVYGYTFGSGTRLTVV.

The chain joins TRBV3-1 (or the pseudogene TRBV3-2) to TRBJ2-2, with 7 positions matching TRBD2. Germline values: CDR1 LGHDT, CDR2 YNNKEL (reference sequence). The ends lost 4 bases at V and 7 bases at J; junction bases unmatched: 3. The CDR3 length is 13 residues. The CDR3: CASSPGLGGELFF. The CDR3 DNA reads TGTGCCAGCAGCCCCGGACTAGGCGGGGAGCTGTTTTTT.

The gene calls are TRBV28 and TRBJ2-1; the D is unclear. CDR1 MDHEN and CDR2 SYDVKM come from the germline V gene. This CDR3 region has 11 residues. Trimming removed 1 base from V and 9 bases from J, with 4 bases in between. CDR3 sequence: CASSLYGEQFF. Here the CDR3 DNA reads TGTGCCAGCAGTTTATACGGTGAGCAGTTCTTC.